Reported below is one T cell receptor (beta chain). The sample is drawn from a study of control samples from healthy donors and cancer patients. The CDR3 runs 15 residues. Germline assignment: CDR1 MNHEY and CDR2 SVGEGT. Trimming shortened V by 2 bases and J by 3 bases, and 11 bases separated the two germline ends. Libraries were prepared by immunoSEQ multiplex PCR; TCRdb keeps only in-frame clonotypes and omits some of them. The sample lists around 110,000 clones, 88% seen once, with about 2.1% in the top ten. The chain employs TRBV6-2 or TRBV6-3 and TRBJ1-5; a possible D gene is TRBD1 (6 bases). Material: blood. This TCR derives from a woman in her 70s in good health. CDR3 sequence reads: CASSYGDRLNQPQHF. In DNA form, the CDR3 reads TGTGCCAGCAGTTACGGCGACAGGCTCAATCAGCCCCAGCATTTT.